These T cell receptor beta chains were read from a single sample in a study of cytomegalovirus exposure and HLA in healthy donors. Assay used: immunoSEQ multiplex PCR; TCRdb lists only in-frame clones, some missing. Seen here are 52,000 or so clones, 89% observed once, and the top ten hold about 15%. The specimen was PBMCs. The source is a woman between 18 and 30 years old in good health and CMV-seronegative. Both conserved end residues are part of each CDR3. Fields, in order: clone size, CDR3 length, J gene, V gene, D gene, CDR3 protein, CDR3 DNA. D genes are given only for firm matches. Clone size, where shown, is once, few, many, or a class for clones that have expanded.

clone size: .
CDR3 length: 15
J gene: TRBJ1-5
V gene: TRBV19
D gene: TRBD1
CDR3 protein: CASSTDRGSSQPQHF
CDR3 DNA: TGTGCCAGTAGTACAGACAGGGGTTCAAGTCAGCCCCAGCATTTT

clone size: .
CDR3 length: 14
J gene: TRBJ1-3
V gene: TRBV27
D gene: .
CDR3 protein: CASADGTGGNTIYF
CDR3 DNA: TGTGCCAGCGCAGACGGGACTGGTGGAAACACCATATATTTT

clone size: .
CDR3 length: 15
J gene: TRBJ1-1
V gene: TRBV7-9
D gene: .
CDR3 protein: CASSPGSVLEQGHFF
CDR3 DNA: TGTGCCAGCAGCCCGGGGAGTGTACTAGAACAAGGTCACTTCTTT

clone size: .
CDR3 length: 15
J gene: TRBJ2-1
V gene: TRBV19
D gene: TRBD2
CDR3 protein: CASGPSGSSYNEQFF
CDR3 DNA: TGTGCCAGTGGTCCTAGCGGTAGCTCCTACAATGAGCAGTTCTTC

clone size: .
CDR3 length: 15
J gene: TRBJ1-5
V gene: TRBV29-1
D gene: .
CDR3 protein: CSAATGPGGNQPQHF
CDR3 DNA: TGCAGCGCTGCGACAGGCCCTGGGGGCAATCAGCCCCAGCATTTT

clone size: .
CDR3 length: 15
J gene: TRBJ2-6
V gene: TRBV27
D gene: .
CDR3 protein: CASTMEGSGANVLTF
CDR3 DNA: TGTGCCAGCACCATGGAGGGGAGTGGGGCCAACGTCCTGACTTTC

clone size: .
CDR3 length: 13
J gene: TRBJ2-1
V gene: TRBV5-1
D gene: TRBD1
CDR3 protein: CASSLVEGQEQFF
CDR3 DNA: TGCGCCAGCAGCTTGGTCGAGGGACAGGAGCAGTTCTTC

clone size: .
CDR3 length: 12
J gene: TRBJ1-1
V gene: TRBV6-6
D gene: TRBD1
CDR3 protein: CASYGQGPQAFF
CDR3 DNA: TGTGCCAGCTACGGACAGGGGCCTCAAGCTTTCTTT

clone size: once
CDR3 length: 14
J gene: TRBJ2-7
V gene: TRBV7-9
D gene: .
CDR3 protein: CASSPSGTEYEQYF
CDR3 DNA: TGTGCCAGCAGCCCCAGCGGCACAGAATACGAGCAGTACTTC

clone size: .
CDR3 length: 16
J gene: TRBJ2-7
V gene: TRBV7-9
D gene: TRBD1
CDR3 protein: CASSFAQGDNSYEQYF
CDR3 DNA: TGTGCCAGCAGCTTTGCGCAGGGGGATAACTCCTACGAGCAGTACTTC

clone size: .
CDR3 length: 13
J gene: TRBJ1-2
V gene: TRBV28
D gene: .
CDR3 protein: CASSLRGVYGYTF
CDR3 DNA: TGTGCCAGCAGTTTACGAGGTGTCTATGGCTACACCTTC

clone size: .
CDR3 length: 12
J gene: TRBJ1-3
V gene: TRBV6-6
D gene: .
CDR3 protein: CASSYAGGTIYF
CDR3 DNA: TGTGCCAGCAGTTACGCGGGCGGCACCATATATTTT

clone size: .
CDR3 length: 14
J gene: TRBJ2-7
V gene: TRBV28
D gene: TRBD1
CDR3 protein: CASSGPPQGHEQYF
CDR3 DNA: TGTGCCAGCAGCGGGCCCCCACAGGGGCACGAGCAGTACTTC

clone size: .
CDR3 length: 18
J gene: TRBJ2-1
V gene: TRBV28
D gene: .
CDR3 protein: CASSTQLIPASSYNEQFF
CDR3 DNA: TGTGCCAGCAGTACCCAACTTATCCCAGCTAGCTCCTACAATGAGCAGTTCTTC

clone size: .
CDR3 length: 15
J gene: TRBJ2-1
V gene: TRBV7-6
D gene: .
CDR3 protein: CASSEGLTPYNEQFF
CDR3 DNA: TGTGCCAGCAGCGAGGGCCTCACCCCCTACAATGAGCAGTTCTTC

clone size: .
CDR3 length: 12
J gene: TRBJ2-1
V gene: TRBV15
D gene: .
CDR3 protein: CATSRESYEQFF
CDR3 DNA: TGTGCCACCAGCAGAGAATCCTATGAGCAGTTCTTC

clone size: .
CDR3 length: 15
J gene: TRBJ2-5
V gene: TRBV2
D gene: TRBD2
CDR3 protein: CASSVPQRGQETQYF
CDR3 DNA: TGTGCCAGCAGTGTTCCGCAGCGGGGGCAAGAGACCCAGTACTTC

clone size: .
CDR3 length: 15
J gene: TRBJ2-3
V gene: TRBV6-1
D gene: TRBD1
CDR3 protein: CASSVETGGTDTQYF
CDR3 DNA: TGTGCCAGCAGTGTGGAAACAGGGGGCACAGATACGCAGTATTTT

clone size: .
CDR3 length: 17
J gene: TRBJ2-7
V gene: TRBV5-1
D gene: TRBD2
CDR3 protein: CASSLPSGENSVYEQYF
CDR3 DNA: TGCGCCAGCAGCTTGCCTAGCGGGGAAAATAGTGTGTACGAGCAGTACTTC

clone size: .
CDR3 length: 15
J gene: TRBJ1-1
V gene: TRBV12-5
D gene: .
CDR3 protein: CASGPPGGGYTEAFF
CDR3 DNA: TGTGCTAGTGGTCCACCGGGGGGCGGGTACACTGAAGCTTTCTTT

clone size: .
CDR3 length: 19
J gene: TRBJ2-6
V gene: TRBV4-2
D gene: .
CDR3 protein: CASSPWTSGPLSGANVLTF
CDR3 DNA: TGTGCCAGCAGCCCATGGACAAGCGGGCCTCTCTCTGGGGCCAACGTCCTGACTTTC

clone size: once
CDR3 length: 13
J gene: TRBJ1-1
V gene: TRBV11-2
D gene: .
CDR3 protein: CASSGHMNTEAFF
CDR3 DNA: TGTGCCAGCTCAGGGCATATGAACACTGAAGCTTTCTTT

clone size: .
CDR3 length: 14
J gene: TRBJ1-1
V gene: TRBV19
D gene: TRBD1
CDR3 protein: CASSQRQGPAIAFF
CDR3 DNA: TGTGCCAGTAGCCAGAGACAGGGGCCCGCGATCGCTTTCTTT

clone size: .
CDR3 length: 12
J gene: TRBJ2-7
V gene: TRBV30
D gene: TRBD1
CDR3 protein: CAWSTGAYEQYF
CDR3 DNA: TGTGCCTGGAGTACAGGGGCCTACGAGCAGTACTTC

clone size: .
CDR3 length: 15
J gene: TRBJ2-3
V gene: TRBV18
D gene: .
CDR3 protein: CASSPPQGRTDTQYF
CDR3 DNA: TGTGCCAGCTCACCACCACAGGGGAGGACAGATACGCAGTATTTT

clone size: .
CDR3 length: 14
J gene: TRBJ1-2
V gene: TRBV30
D gene: TRBD1
CDR3 protein: CAWSERDSRNGYTF
CDR3 DNA: TGTGCCTGGAGTGAAAGGGACAGCAGGAATGGCTACACCTTC

clone size: .
CDR3 length: 13
J gene: TRBJ1-1
V gene: TRBV4-1
D gene: TRBD1
CDR3 protein: CASSQPGGTEAFF
CDR3 DNA: TGCGCCAGCAGCCAGCCAGGGGGCACTGAAGCTTTCTTT

clone size: .
CDR3 length: 12
J gene: TRBJ1-6
V gene: TRBV9
D gene: .
CDR3 protein: CASSTENSPLHF
CDR3 DNA: TGTGCCAGCAGCACTGAGAATTCACCCCTCCACTTT

clone size: .
CDR3 length: 13
J gene: TRBJ2-7
V gene: TRBV28
D gene: TRBD1
CDR3 protein: CASSSGTDYEQYF
CDR3 DNA: TGTGCCAGCAGTTCCGGGACAGACTACGAGCAGTACTTC

clone size: .
CDR3 length: 17
J gene: TRBJ1-1
V gene: TRBV14
D gene: .
CDR3 protein: CASSQYRVLGKNTEAFF
CDR3 DNA: TGTGCCAGCAGCCAATACAGGGTTTTGGGGAAGAACACTGAAGCTTTCTTT

clone size: .
CDR3 length: 15
J gene: TRBJ2-3
V gene: TRBV19
D gene: .
CDR3 protein: CASSTRDTSTDTQYF
CDR3 DNA: TGTGCCAGTAGTACTAGGGACACCAGCACAGATACGCAGTATTTT

clone size: .
CDR3 length: 14
J gene: TRBJ1-5
V gene: TRBV19
D gene: TRBD1
CDR3 protein: CASRGTGGNQPQHF
CDR3 DNA: TGTGCCAGTAGAGGGACAGGGGGTAATCAGCCCCAGCATTTT

clone size: .
CDR3 length: 15
J gene: TRBJ2-1
V gene: TRBV6-5
D gene: TRBD2
CDR3 protein: CASSLAGGFYNEQFF
CDR3 DNA: TGTGCCAGCAGTTTAGCGGGAGGCTTCTACAATGAGCAGTTCTTC

clone size: once
CDR3 length: 15
J gene: TRBJ2-5
V gene: TRBV28
D gene: TRBD2
CDR3 protein: CASSRTSGSGKTQYF
CDR3 DNA: TGTGCCAGCAGTAGGACTAGCGGGAGTGGAAAGACCCAGTACTTC

clone size: .
CDR3 length: 14
J gene: TRBJ1-6
V gene: TRBV27
D gene: .
CDR3 protein: CASSLSGDNSPLHF
CDR3 DNA: TGTGCCAGCAGTTTATCAGGAGACAATTCACCCCTCCACTTT

clone size: .
CDR3 length: 15
J gene: TRBJ2-7
V gene: TRBV4-2
D gene: TRBD1
CDR3 protein: CASSTGTGRTYEQYF
CDR3 DNA: TGTGCCAGCAGCACCGGGACAGGGCGAACCTACGAGCAGTACTTC

clone size: .
CDR3 length: 12
J gene: TRBJ1-2
V gene: TRBV7-8
D gene: .
CDR3 protein: CASSRQDYGYTF
CDR3 DNA: TGTGCCAGCAGCCGACAGGATTATGGCTACACCTTC

clone size: .
CDR3 length: 15
J gene: TRBJ2-5
V gene: TRBV12-2
D gene: .
CDR3 protein: CASRLMGWAGETQYF
CDR3 DNA: TGTGCAAGTCGCTTAATGGGTTGGGCGGGTGAGACCCAGTACTTC

clone size: .
CDR3 length: 15
J gene: TRBJ1-2
V gene: TRBV11-2
D gene: TRBD1
CDR3 protein: CASSSNRGRNYGYTF
CDR3 DNA: TGTGCCAGCAGCTCGAACAGGGGTCGCAACTATGGCTACACCTTC

clone size: .
CDR3 length: 14
J gene: TRBJ1-5
V gene: TRBV6-1
D gene: .
CDR3 protein: CASSGLGGRQPQHF
CDR3 DNA: TGTGCCAGCAGTGGACTCGGGGGTCGTCAGCCCCAGCATTTT

clone size: .
CDR3 length: 16
J gene: TRBJ2-3
V gene: TRBV5-4
D gene: .
CDR3 protein: CASSMGAAPNTDTQYF
CDR3 DNA: TGTGCCAGCAGCATGGGGGCTGCCCCGAACACAGATACGCAGTATTTT

clone size: .
CDR3 length: 13
J gene: TRBJ2-5
V gene: TRBV11-2
D gene: .
CDR3 protein: CASSRPGAETQYF
CDR3 DNA: TGTGCCAGCAGCCGTCCAGGGGCAGAGACCCAGTACTTC

clone size: .
CDR3 length: 15
J gene: TRBJ2-3
V gene: TRBV9
D gene: TRBD1
CDR3 protein: CASTMGQATTDTQYF
CDR3 DNA: TGTGCCAGCACAATGGGACAGGCGACCACAGATACGCAGTATTTT

clone size: .
CDR3 length: 13
J gene: TRBJ1-1
V gene: TRBV30
D gene: .
CDR3 protein: CARTGGRNTEAFF
CDR3 DNA: TGTGCCCGTACGGGAGGGAGGAACACTGAAGCTTTCTTT